Included here is one TCR beta chain sequence, with context. Antigen specificity is unknown. The data were taken from a study of T cell responses to AZD1222 COVID-19 vaccine. Assay used: immunoSEQ multiplex PCR; TCRdb lists only in-frame clones, some missing. The sample lists around 71,000 clones, about 80% occurring once. The V gene's germline CDR1 is LNHDA and CDR2 SQIVND (reference sequence). This CDR3 has 15 amino acids. Trimming removed 8 bases from V and 4 bases from J, with 20 bases in between. Findings of the study overall: Baseline serostatus was positive in only a handful of AZD1222 recipients. Breadth and depth of Spike-specific TCRs rose after two AZD1222 doses. Among the donors, most were white British and more were female, and clonal diversity was possibly underestimated. Mapped onto spike, vaccine-associated CD4 TCRs spanned it and were dominant at 160-218 and 743-854.

This TCR was recovered from an adult who received the AZD1222 COVID-19 vaccine. The source material was peripheral blood, sampled 28 days after the second AZD1222 dose. This rearrangement joins TRBV19 to TRBJ2-5; D may be TRBD1 or TRBD2 (6 bases each). The CDR3 nucleotides are TGTGCCAGTGGACGAAAGGGGGGAGTCGGAGAGACCCAGTACTTC. It yields the protein CASGRKGGVGETQYF.